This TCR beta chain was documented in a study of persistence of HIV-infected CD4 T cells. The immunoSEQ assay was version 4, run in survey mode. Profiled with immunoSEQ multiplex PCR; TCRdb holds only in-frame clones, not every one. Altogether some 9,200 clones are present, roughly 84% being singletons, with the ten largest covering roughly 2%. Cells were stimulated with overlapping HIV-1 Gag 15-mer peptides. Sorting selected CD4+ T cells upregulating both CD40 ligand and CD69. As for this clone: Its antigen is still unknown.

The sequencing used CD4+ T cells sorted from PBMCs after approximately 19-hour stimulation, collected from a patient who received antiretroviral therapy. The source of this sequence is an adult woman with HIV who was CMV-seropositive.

CDR3 residues: CATSIWTGGAKKLFF. Written as DNA, the CDR3 is TGTGCCACCAGTATTTGGACAGGGGGCGCGAAAAAACTGTTTTTT. This rearrangement joins TRBV24-1 to TRBJ1-4; 11 nucleotides align to TRBD1. CDR3 size: 15 residues. CDR1 and CDR2 (germline): KGHDR, SFDVKD. Trimming cost V 6 bases and J 9 bases; bases outside gene matches: 8.